This T cell receptor beta chain was sequenced for a study of blood T cell repertoires in COVID-19. At the level of the study: T cells, B-cell-depleted T cells, or PBMCs provided the cDNA or gDNA that served as material.

Per the original methods: Amplifying reference gene primers gave estimates of nucleated cell counts. Only in-frame clones appear in the TCRdb table, and some are missing; sequencing was by immunoSEQ multiplex PCR. D and trimming were read from the DNA, whereas the V and J calls and clone size are those reported in that table. The table has roughly 93,000 clones, about 89% seen once. CDR3 length equals 15 residues. Germline V gene lookup returns CDR1 SSHAT and CDR2 FNYEAQ (reference sequence). V was clipped by 5 bases and J by 3 bases; unmatched bases: 4. This rearrangement joins TRBV7-7 to TRBJ2-2, with 9 bases aligning to TRBD2. The source material was peripheral blood. This clonotype was sampled from a man in his forties or fifties with acute or convalescent COVID-19. The CDR3 loop is CASSPSGGHTGELFF. DNA for the CDR3: TGTGCCAGCAGCCCCAGCGGGGGGCACACCGGGGAGCTGTTTTTT.